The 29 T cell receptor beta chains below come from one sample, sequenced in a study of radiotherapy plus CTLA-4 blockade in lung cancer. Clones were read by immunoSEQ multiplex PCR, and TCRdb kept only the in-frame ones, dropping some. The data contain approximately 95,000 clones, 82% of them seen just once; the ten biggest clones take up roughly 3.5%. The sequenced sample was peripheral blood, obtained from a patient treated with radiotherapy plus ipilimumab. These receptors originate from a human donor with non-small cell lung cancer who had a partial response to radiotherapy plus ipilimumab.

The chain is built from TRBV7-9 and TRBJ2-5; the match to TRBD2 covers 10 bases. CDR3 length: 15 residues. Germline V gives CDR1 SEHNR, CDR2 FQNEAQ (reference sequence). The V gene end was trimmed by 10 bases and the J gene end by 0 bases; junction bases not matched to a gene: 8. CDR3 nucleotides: TGTGCCACCAAAAGCGGGAGGGTTTACCAAGAGACCCAGTACTTC. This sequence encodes CATKSGRVYQETQYF.

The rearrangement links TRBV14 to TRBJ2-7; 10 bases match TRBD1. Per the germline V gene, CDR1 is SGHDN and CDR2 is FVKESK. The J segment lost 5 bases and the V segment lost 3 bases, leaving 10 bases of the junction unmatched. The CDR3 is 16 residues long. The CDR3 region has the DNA TGTGCCAGCAGCCACAGACTAGGACAGGGGGACCACGAGCAGTACTTC. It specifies CASSHRLGQGDHEQYF.

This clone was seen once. In DNA, the CDR3 is TGTGCCAGCAGGGCAGGTCTCTCGAGCAATCAGCCCCAGCATTTT. This translates into CASRAGLSSNQPQHF. The gene calls are TRBV2 and TRBJ1-5; D remains ambiguous. The CDR3 loop spans 15 amino acids. CDR1 SNHLY and CDR2 FYNNEI come from the germline V gene. Deletions cut 6 bases from V and 1 base from J, with 13 bases between.

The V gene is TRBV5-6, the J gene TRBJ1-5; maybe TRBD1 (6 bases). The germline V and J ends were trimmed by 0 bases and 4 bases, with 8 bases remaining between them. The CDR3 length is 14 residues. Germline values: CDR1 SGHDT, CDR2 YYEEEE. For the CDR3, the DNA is TGTGCCAGCAGCTTGGGGACAGATAATCAGCCCCAGCATTTT. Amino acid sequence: CASSLGTDNQPQHF.

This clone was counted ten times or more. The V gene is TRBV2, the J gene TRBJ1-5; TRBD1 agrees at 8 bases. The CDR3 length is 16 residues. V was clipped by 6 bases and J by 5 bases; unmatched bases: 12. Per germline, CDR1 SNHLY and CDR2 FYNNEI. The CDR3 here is CASRTIGDRSHQPQHF. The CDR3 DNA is TGTGCCAGCAGAACTATTGGGGACAGGAGTCATCAGCCCCAGCATTTT. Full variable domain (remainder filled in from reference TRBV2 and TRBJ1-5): EPEVTQTPSHQVTQMGQEVILRCVPISNHLYFYWYRQILGQKVEFLVSFYNNEISEKSEIFDDQFSVERPDGSNFTLKIRSTKLEDSAMYFCASRTIGDRSHQPQHFGDGTRLSIL.

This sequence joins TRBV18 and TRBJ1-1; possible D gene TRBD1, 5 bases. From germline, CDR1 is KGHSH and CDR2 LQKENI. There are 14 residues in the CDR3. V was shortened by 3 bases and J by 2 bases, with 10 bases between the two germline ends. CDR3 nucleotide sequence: TGTGCCAGCTCACCGGGGGGGGGAAACACTGAAGCTTTCTTT. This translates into CASSPGGGNTEAFF.

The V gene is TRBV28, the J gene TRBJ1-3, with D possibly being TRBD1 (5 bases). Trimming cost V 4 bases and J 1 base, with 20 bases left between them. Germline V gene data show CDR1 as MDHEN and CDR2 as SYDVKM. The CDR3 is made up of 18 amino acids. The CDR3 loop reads CASSWGQLARASGNTIYF. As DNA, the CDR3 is TGTGCCAGCAGTTGGGGCCAGTTGGCCAGGGCTTCTGGAAACACCATATATTTT.

DNA for the CDR3: TGCAGCGTACGCCTGACTAGCGGGTACACCGGGGAGCTGTTTTTT. Amino acid sequence: CSVRLTSGYTGELFF. The genes are TRBV29-1 and TRBJ2-2; 10 bases are shared with TRBD2. V lost 6 bases and J lost 3; bases outside the gene matches: 7. From germline, CDR1 is SQVTM and CDR2 ANQGSEA. CDR3 length: 15 amino acids.

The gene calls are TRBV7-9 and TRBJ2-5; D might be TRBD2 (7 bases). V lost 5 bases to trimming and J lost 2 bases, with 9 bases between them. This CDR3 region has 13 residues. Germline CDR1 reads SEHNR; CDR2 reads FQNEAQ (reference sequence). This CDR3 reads CASSRGGQETQYF. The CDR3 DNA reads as TGTGCCAGCAGCAGGGGGGGTCAAGAGACCCAGTACTTC.

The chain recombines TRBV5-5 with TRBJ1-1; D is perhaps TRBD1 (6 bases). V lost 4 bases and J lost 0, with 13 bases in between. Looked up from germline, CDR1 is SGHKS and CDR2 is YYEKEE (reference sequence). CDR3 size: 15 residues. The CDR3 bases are TGTGCCAGCAGCCCCGGGGGGGGCCTGAACACTGAAGCTTTCTTT. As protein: CASSPGGGLNTEAFF.

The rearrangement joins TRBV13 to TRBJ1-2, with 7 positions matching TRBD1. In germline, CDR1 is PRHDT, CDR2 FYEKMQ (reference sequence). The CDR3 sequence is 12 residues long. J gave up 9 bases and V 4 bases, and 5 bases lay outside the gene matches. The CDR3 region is CASSSQTGSYTF. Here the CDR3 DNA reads TGTGCCAGCAGCTCCCAGACAGGGAGCTACACCTTC.

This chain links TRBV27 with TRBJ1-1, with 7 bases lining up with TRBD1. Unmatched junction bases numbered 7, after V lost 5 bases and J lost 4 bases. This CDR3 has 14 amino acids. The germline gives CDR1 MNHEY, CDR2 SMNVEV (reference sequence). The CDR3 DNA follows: TGTGCCAGCAGTCCGGTCGACAGGGCCACTGAAGCTTTCTTT. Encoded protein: CASSPVDRATEAFF.

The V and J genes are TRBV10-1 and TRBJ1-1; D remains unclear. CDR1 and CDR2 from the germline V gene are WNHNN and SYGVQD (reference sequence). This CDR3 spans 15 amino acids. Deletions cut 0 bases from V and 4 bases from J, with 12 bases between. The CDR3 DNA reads TGCGCCAGCAGTGAGTCAAGGAGGGATTTCACTGAAGCTTTCTTT. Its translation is CASSESRRDFTEAFF.

CDR3 residues: CASSQDDTSWDEQFF. Written as DNA, the CDR3 is TGTGCCAGCAGCCAAGATGATACTAGCTGGGATGAGCAGTTCTTC. The V and J genes are TRBV4-2 and TRBJ2-1, with a weak D call TRBD2 (6 bases). The germline V gene encodes CDR1 LGHNA and CDR2 YNFKEQ. This CDR3 region has 15 residues. Trimming removed 0 bases at V and 8 bases at J, with 14 bases between.

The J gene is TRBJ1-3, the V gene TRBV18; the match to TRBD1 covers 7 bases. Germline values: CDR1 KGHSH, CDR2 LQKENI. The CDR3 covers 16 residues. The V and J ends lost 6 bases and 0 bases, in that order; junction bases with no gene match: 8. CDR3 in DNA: TGTGCCAGCTCCCTAGGGGGCGCGAGCTCTGGAAACACCATATATTTT. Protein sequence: CASSLGGASSGNTIYF.

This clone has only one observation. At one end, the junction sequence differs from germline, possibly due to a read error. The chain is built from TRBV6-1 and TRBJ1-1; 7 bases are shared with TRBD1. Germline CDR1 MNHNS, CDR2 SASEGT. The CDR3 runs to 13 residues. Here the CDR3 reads CASREDRATEAFF. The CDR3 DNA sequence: TGTGCCAGCAGGGAAGACAGGGCCACTGAAGCTTTCTTT.

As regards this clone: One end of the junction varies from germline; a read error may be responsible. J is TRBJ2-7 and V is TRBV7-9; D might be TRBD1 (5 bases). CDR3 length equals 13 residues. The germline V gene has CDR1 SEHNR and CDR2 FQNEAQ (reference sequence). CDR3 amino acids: CASSLDPYRPSDF. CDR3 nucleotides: TGTGCCAGCAGCTTAGACCCTTACAGGCCCTCTGATTTC.

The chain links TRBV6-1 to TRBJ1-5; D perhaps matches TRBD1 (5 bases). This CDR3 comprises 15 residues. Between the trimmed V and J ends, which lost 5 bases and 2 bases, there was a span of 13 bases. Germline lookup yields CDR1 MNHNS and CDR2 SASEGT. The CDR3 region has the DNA TGTGCCAGCAGTTCGGGGGGGGTGGGCAATCAGCCCCAGCATTTT. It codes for CASSSGGVGNQPQHF.

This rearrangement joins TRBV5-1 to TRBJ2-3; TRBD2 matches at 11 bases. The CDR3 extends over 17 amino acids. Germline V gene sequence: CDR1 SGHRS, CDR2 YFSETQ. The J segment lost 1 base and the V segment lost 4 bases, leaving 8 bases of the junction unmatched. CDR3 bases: TGCGCCAGCAGCGGCTTAGCGGGAGGGCCCCGCACAGATACGCAGTATTTT. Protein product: CASSGLAGGPRTDTQYF.

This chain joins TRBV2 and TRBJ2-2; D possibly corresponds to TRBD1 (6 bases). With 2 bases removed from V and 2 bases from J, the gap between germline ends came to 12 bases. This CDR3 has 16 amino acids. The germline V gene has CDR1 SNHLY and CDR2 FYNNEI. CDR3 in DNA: TGTGCCAGCAGTGAAAGGGCAGGGGCCAACACCGGGGAGCTGTTTTTT. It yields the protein CASSERAGANTGELFF.

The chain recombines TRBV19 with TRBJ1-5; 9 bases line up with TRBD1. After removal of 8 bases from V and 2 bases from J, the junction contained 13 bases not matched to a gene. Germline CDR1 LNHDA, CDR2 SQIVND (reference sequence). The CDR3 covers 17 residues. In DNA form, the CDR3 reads TGTGCCAGTTCTAAGACAGGGGGGAATGTTGGCAATCAGCCCCAGCATTTT. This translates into CASSKTGGNVGNQPQHF.

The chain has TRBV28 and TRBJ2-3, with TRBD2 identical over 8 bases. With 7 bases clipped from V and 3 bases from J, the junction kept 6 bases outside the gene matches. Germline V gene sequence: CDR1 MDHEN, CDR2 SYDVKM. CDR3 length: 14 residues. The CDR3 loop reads CASTTSGQTDTQYF. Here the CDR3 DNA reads TGTGCCAGCACTACTAGCGGCCAGACAGATACGCAGTATTTT.

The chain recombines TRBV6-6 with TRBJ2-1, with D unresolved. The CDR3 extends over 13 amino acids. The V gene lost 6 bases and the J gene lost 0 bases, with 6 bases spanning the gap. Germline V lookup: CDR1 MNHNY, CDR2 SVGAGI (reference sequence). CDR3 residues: CASRLPSYNEQFF. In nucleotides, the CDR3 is TGTGCCAGCAGACTACCCTCCTACAATGAGCAGTTCTTC.

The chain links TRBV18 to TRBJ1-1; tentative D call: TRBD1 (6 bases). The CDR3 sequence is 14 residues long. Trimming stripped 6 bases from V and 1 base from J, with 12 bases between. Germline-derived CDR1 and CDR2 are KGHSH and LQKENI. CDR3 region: CASSSQGPNTEAFF. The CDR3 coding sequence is TGTGCCAGCTCGTCACAGGGACCGAACACTGAAGCTTTCTTT.

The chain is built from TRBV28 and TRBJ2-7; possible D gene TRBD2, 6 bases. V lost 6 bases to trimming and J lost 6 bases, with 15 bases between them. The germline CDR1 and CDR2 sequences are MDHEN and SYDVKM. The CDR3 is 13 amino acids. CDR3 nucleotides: TGTGCCAGCAGGCCCATTTGGGGAGGCGAGCAGTACTTC. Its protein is CASRPIWGGEQYF.

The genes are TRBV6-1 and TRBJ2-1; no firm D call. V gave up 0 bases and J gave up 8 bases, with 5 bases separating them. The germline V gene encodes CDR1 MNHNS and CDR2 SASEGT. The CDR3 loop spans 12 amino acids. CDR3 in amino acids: CASSEASHEQFF. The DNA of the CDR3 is TGTGCCAGCAGTGAAGCAAGCCATGAGCAGTTCTTC.

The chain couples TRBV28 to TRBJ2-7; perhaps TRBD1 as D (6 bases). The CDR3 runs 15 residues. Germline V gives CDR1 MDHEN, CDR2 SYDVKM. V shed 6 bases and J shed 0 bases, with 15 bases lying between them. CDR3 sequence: CASSPPGASSYEQYF. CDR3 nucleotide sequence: TGTGCCAGCAGCCCCCCAGGGGCGAGCTCCTACGAGCAGTACTTC.

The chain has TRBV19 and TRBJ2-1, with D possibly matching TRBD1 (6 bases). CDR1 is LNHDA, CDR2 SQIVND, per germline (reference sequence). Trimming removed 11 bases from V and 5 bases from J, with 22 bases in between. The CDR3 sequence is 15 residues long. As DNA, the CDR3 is TGTGCCGGGGCGGAGTCAGGGGATATCGACAATGAGCAGTTCTTC. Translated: CAGAESGDIDNEQFF.

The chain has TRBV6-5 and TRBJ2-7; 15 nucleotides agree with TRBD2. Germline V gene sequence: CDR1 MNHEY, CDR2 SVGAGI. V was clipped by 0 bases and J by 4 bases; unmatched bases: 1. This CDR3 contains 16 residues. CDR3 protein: CASSYSGLAGGYEQYF. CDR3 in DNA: TGTGCCAGCAGTTACTCGGGACTAGCGGGAGGTTACGAGCAGTACTTC.